This T cell receptor beta chain was obtained from a study of vaccination and CD4 T cells after COVID-19. In the study overall: Once diagnosed, patients had post-COVID samples drawn a median around 110 days later (range 35 to 161). Sampling that followed vaccination took place a median about 71 days after dose two, within a range of 14 to 241. Treatment of control cultures consisted of a CEFX pool, an HIV-1 Nef pool, or no peptide.

Sequencing of cultured CD4+ T cell DNA used the Oncomine TCR Beta short-read assay. TCRdb recomputed calls from the PCR reads with MiXCR, one row per CDR3 protein. Altogether 13,000 or so distinct CDR3 sequences are present, around 47% being singletons, with the ten largest covering about 13%. Trimming removed 1 base at V and 5 bases at J, with 11 bases between. This CDR3 is built from 15 residues. Germline loops: CDR1 SEHNR, CDR2 FQNEAQ (reference sequence). This clonotype was observed a handful of times. No antigen is known for it. Treatment indicated: roughly 11-day PBMC culture with coronavirus spike peptide pools or control peptides (ViraFEST assay).

The sample comprised CD4+ T cells from blood, cultured in vitro. The chain links TRBV7-9 to TRBJ1-4; a possible D gene is TRBD1 (6 bases). The clonotype originates from a human donor who had recovered from COVID-19. CDR3 sequence: CASSLGTAPNEKLFF. The DNA for the CDR3 is TGTGCCAGCAGCTTAGGGACAGCGCCAAATGAAAAACTGTTTTTT.